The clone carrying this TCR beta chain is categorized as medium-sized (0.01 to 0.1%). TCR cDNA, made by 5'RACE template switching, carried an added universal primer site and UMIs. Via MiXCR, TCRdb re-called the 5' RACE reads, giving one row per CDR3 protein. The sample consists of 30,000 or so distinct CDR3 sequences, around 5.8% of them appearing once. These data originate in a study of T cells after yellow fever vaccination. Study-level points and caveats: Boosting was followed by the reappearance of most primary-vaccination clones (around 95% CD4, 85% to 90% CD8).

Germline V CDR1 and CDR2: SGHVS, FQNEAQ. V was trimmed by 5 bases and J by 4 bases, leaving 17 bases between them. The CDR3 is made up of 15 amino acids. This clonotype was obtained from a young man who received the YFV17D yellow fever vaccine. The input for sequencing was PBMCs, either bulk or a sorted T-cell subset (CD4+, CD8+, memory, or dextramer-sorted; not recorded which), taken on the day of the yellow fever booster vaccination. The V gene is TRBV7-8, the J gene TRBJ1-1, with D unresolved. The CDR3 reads CASSLLWLLSTEAFF. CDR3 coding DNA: TGTGCCAGCAGCCTTTTATGGCTCCTAAGCACTGAAGCTTTCTTT.